Listed here are 22 T cell receptor beta chains from one sample, sequenced in a study of blood T cell repertoires in COVID-19. The assay was immunoSEQ multiplex PCR, and TCRdb's table has in-frame clones only and misses some. The table includes about 490,000 clones, over 75% detected once. The specimen sequenced was peripheral blood. The receptors stem from a human donor in a cohort sampled during active COVID-19.

This sequence joins TRBV4-3 and TRBJ2-2, with 8 bases lining up with TRBD2. This CDR3 comprises 16 residues. Per germline, CDR1 LGHNA and CDR2 YSLEER. After removal of 0 bases from V and 0 bases from J, the junction contained 0 bases not matched to a gene. This CDR3 reads CASSQEAGANTGELFF. CDR3 DNA sequence: TGCGCCAGCAGCCAAGAAGCGGGAGCGAACACCGGGGAGCTGTTTTTT.

The chain links TRBV9 to TRBJ2-3, with D maybe TRBD2 (6 bases). The CDR3 loop spans 15 amino acids. Between the trimmed V and J ends, which lost 4 bases and 7 bases, there was a span of 19 bases. CDR1 is SGDLS, CDR2 YYNGEE, per germline. CDR3 residues: CASSSDRESGHTQYF. CDR3 DNA: TGTGCCAGCAGCTCAGATCGGGAGTCGGGGCATACGCAGTATTTT.

The V gene is TRBV6-2 or TRBV6-3, the J gene TRBJ1-6, with 8 bases aligning to TRBD1. CDR1 and CDR2 (germline): MNHEY, SVGEGT. V shed 6 bases and J 9 bases; nucleotides not matched to a gene: 10. This CDR3 has 15 residues. This CDR3 is CASSSDREGGSPLHF. In DNA, the CDR3 is TGTGCCAGCAGCTCGGACAGGGAAGGGGGTTCACCCCTCCACTTT.

V usage is TRBV19 and J usage is TRBJ2-4; D is possibly TRBD1 (5 bases). The CDR3 sequence is 16 residues long. V was clipped by 3 bases and J by 2 bases, with 14 bases between them. Germline V gene data show CDR1 as LNHDA and CDR2 as SQIVND (reference sequence). In nucleotides, the CDR3 is TGTGCCAGTAGTATCTCCAGGGCCGGTCCCAAAAACATTCAGTACTTC. It is translated as CASSISRAGPKNIQYF. The entire variable domain, with the rest obtained from reference TRBV19 and TRBJ2-4, is as follows: DGGITQSPKYLFRKEGQNVTLSCEQNLNHDAMYWYRQDPGQGLRLIYYSQIVNDFQKGDIAEGYSVSREKKESFPLTVTSAQKNPTAFYLCASSISRAGPKNIQYFGAGTRLSVL.

This clone appeared a single time. The V gene is TRBV5-6, the J gene TRBJ2-7; D is unresolved. The CDR3 has 12 amino acids. Trimming took off 0 bases at V and 4 bases at J, with 5 bases between the two ends. Looked up from germline, CDR1 is SGHDT and CDR2 is YYEEEE. Here the CDR3 reads CASSLARYEQYF. The CDR3 DNA sequence: TGTGCCAGCAGCTTGGCCAGGTACGAGCAGTACTTC.

The rearrangement uses TRBV5-1 and TRBJ1-2; 9 bases align to TRBD1. The junction had 6 bases not matched to a gene; V was cut back by 2 bases and J by 4 bases. This CDR3 has 15 amino acids. From germline, CDR1 is SGHRS and CDR2 YFSETQ. The CDR3 nucleotides read TGCGCCAGCAGCTTCGGACAGGGGACGCCCTATGGCTACACCTTC. This translates into CASSFGQGTPYGYTF.

V and J are TRBV19 and TRBJ1-1; possibly TRBD1 for D (5 bases). Trimming stripped 6 bases from V and 1 base from J, with 15 bases between. The CDR3 loop spans 15 amino acids. The germline gives CDR1 LNHDA, CDR2 SQIVND (reference sequence). CDR3 loop: CASRPLQGGNTEAFF. The CDR3 nucleotides are TGTGCCAGTAGGCCCTTGCAGGGCGGGAACACTGAAGCTTTCTTT. Drawing the rest from reference TRBV19 and TRBJ1-1, the complete variable domain is DGGITQSPKYLFRKEGQNVTLSCEQNLNHDAMYWYRQDPGQGLRLIYYSQIVNDFQKGDIAEGYSVSREKKESFPLTVTSAQKNPTAFYLCASRPLQGGNTEAFFGQGTRLTVV.

The chain joins TRBV7-2 to TRBJ1-6; maybe TRBD1 (5 bases). The CDR3 consists of 16 residues. Germline CDR1 SGHTA, CDR2 FQGNSA. The V end was cut by 2 bases, the J end by 9 bases, with 17 bases between. As DNA, the CDR3 is TGTGCCAGCAGCTTACTACCGGGGGTTGATGGTTCACCCCTCCACTTT. As protein: CASSLLPGVDGSPLHF.

This clone was detected once. The V and J genes are TRBV6-5 and TRBJ1-2; tentative D call: TRBD1 (6 bases). In germline, CDR1 is MNHEY, CDR2 SVGAGI. The length of the CDR3 is 14 residues. Trimming removed 6 bases from V and 8 bases from J, with 19 bases in between. This CDR3 reads CASSRATGLIGYTF. Written as DNA, the CDR3 is TGTGCCAGCAGCAGAGCGACAGGTCTCATCGGCTACACCTTC.

The J gene is TRBJ1-1, the V gene TRBV21-1; the listed D gene, TRBD1, was not tested against the DNA. TRBV21-1 is marked as a pseudogene. The CDR3 runs 12 residues. CDR3 residues: CASSQSQGPRPF. Here the CDR3 DNA reads TGTGCCAGCAGCCAATCACAGGGCCCAAGACCATTT.

The J gene is TRBJ1-1, the V gene TRBV7-8; 8 nucleotides agree with TRBD1. Trimming cost V 7 bases and J 2 bases; bases outside gene matches: 12. The germline gives CDR1 SGHVS, CDR2 FQNEAQ. The CDR3 is 16 amino acids. This CDR3 is CASTSFGQGDNTEAFF. The CDR3 region has the DNA TGTGCCAGCACCAGTTTCGGACAGGGAGATAACACTGAAGCTTTCTTT.

The genes are TRBV10-3 and TRBJ2-1, with 11 bases that match TRBD2. The germline V gene encodes CDR1 ENHRY and CDR2 SYGVKD. V dropped 4 bases and J dropped 2; count of bases not matched to a gene: 4. The CDR3 extends over 16 amino acids. The CDR3: CAISGVAGGPYNEQFF. The CDR3 DNA follows: TGTGCCATCAGTGGGGTAGCGGGAGGGCCCTACAATGAGCAGTTCTTC.

Turning to this clone: Its ends do not fully match the called genes, so a read error is possible. The V gene is TRBV9, the J gene TRBJ2-1; 10 bases match TRBD2. In germline, CDR1 is SGDLS, CDR2 YYNGEE. There are 15 residues in the CDR3. The CDR3 DNA sequence: TGTGCCAGCAGCGGAGCTAGCGGGAGTTACAGTGAGCAGTTCTTC. Protein sequence: CASSGASGSYSEQFF.

V is TRBV5-1 and J is TRBJ2-7; a weak D match, TRBD2 (6 bases). V shed 0 bases and J shed 1 base, with 11 bases lying between them. CDR1 is SGHRS, CDR2 YFSETQ, per germline. The CDR3 runs 15 residues. CDR3 in amino acids: CASSLAGRYSYEQYF. The CDR3 nucleotides are TGCGCCAGCAGCTTGGCCGGGAGATATTCCTACGAGCAGTACTTC.

This sequence joins TRBV11-2 and TRBJ2-7; D perhaps matches TRBD1 (6 bases). Germline-derived CDR1 and CDR2 are SGHAT and FQNNGV. The length of the CDR3 is 12 residues. The germline V and J ends were trimmed by 2 bases and 5 bases, with 7 bases remaining between them. The CDR3 sequence is CASSLNRDEQYF. DNA for the CDR3: TGTGCCAGCAGCTTAAACAGGGACGAGCAGTACTTC. The whole variable domain, remainder taken from reference TRBV11-2 and TRBJ2-7, is EAGVAQSPRYKIIEKRQSVAFWCNPISGHATLYWYQQILGQGPKLLIQFQNNGVVDDSQLPKDRFSAERLKGVDSTLKIQPAKLEDSAVYLCASSLNRDEQYFGPGTRLTVT.

This clone was observed a single time. The chain recombines TRBV18 with TRBJ2-7; weak D call: TRBD2 (5 bases). This CDR3 spans 13 amino acids. V lost 6 bases to trimming and J lost 2 bases, with 11 bases between them. Germline CDR1 and CDR2: KGHSH and LQKENI. The CDR3: CASSYGGTYEQYF. The CDR3, as DNA: TGTGCCAGCTCCTACGGAGGCACCTACGAGCAGTACTTC.

The CDR3 coding sequence is TGCGCCAGCAGCCGGCAGGGATCTGTAGGAACTGAAGCTTTCTTT. Its translation: CASSRQGSVGTEAFF. This sequence joins TRBV4-1 and TRBJ1-1, with D possibly TRBD1 on 5 matching bases. Germline V lookup: CDR1 MGHRA, CDR2 YSYEKL. V was pared by 4 bases and J by 5 bases, with 17 bases between. The CDR3 length is 15 residues.

This clone has a single count. This chain joins TRBV28 and TRBJ2-1; 10 bases match TRBD2. CDR3 length: 16 residues. The V and J ends lost 6 bases and 10 bases, in that order; junction bases with no gene match: 15. CDR1 MDHEN and CDR2 SYDVKM come from the germline V gene. The CDR3 nucleotides read TGTGCCAGCAGACGCGAGACTAGCGGGTGGGGGGACGAGCAGTTCTTC. It encodes CASRRETSGWGDEQFF.

The chain employs TRBV9 and TRBJ1-2; D ambiguous. This CDR3 is built from 14 residues. Trimming took 0 bases from V and 3 from J, leaving 9 bases between them. The germline gives CDR1 SGDLS, CDR2 YYNGEE. CDR3 region: CASSVGAEDYGYTF. The CDR3 nucleotides are TGTGCCAGCAGCGTAGGCGCAGAGGACTATGGCTACACCTTC.

V and J are TRBV19 and TRBJ1-6; TRBD1 matches 10 bases. The CDR3 spans 14 residues. The ends lost 6 bases at V and 10 bases at J; junction bases unmatched: 6. Germline CDR1 LNHDA, CDR2 SQIVND (reference sequence). Here the CDR3 reads CASRGQGQGSPLHF. CDR3 DNA sequence: TGTGCCAGTAGGGGACAGGGGCAGGGATCACCCCTCCACTTT.

The chain links TRBV3-1 (or the pseudogene TRBV3-2) to TRBJ1-6; D not resolved. CDR1 LGHDT and CDR2 YNNKEL come from the germline V gene (reference sequence). The CDR3 runs to 13 residues. V lost 0 bases and J lost 11, with 8 bases in between. The CDR3 DNA is TGTGCCAGCAGCCAAGATCTGGCAGCACCCCTCCACTTT. Protein product: CASSQDLAAPLHF.

This chain connects TRBV28 to TRBJ1-5; 9 positions agree with TRBD1. CDR1 and CDR2 (germline): MDHEN, SYDVKM. V lost 5 bases to trimming and J lost 3 bases; unmatched junction nucleotides: 8. This CDR3 has 16 residues. CDR3 bases: TGTGCCAGCAGTAAATCCGGGACAGGGCTCAATCAGCCCCAGCATTTT. As protein: CASSKSGTGLNQPQHF.